This TCR beta chain was retrieved from a study of shared clonotypes between healthy human individuals. The germline gives CDR1 PRHDT, CDR2 FYEKMQ (reference sequence). Unmatched junction bases numbered 9, after V lost 4 bases and J lost 5 bases. CDR3 length: 15 residues. Sequenced by immunoSEQ multiplex PCR; TCRdb stores in-frame clones only, minus some. The sample shows about 1.5 million clones, about 98% of them seen only once. The TCR was taken from a man younger than 40 in good health. The sample comprised naive CD4+ T cells sorted from blood. Subset defined: CD45RA+ positively selected. This chain connects TRBV13 to TRBJ2-3, with 7 bases matching TRBD2. The CDR3 nucleotides are TGTGCCAGCAGCTCGAGCGGGATGAATTTAGATACGCAGTATTTT. Translated, it gives CASSSSGMNLDTQYF.